The rows below give T cell receptor beta chains drawn from one sample of a study of T-cell memory formation after mild COVID-19. TCRdb fed the 5' RACE reads into MiXCR, producing one record per CDR3 protein. The data contain some 210,000 distinct CDR3 sequences, 10% of them singletons. Specimen: PBMCs or a T cell subset sorted from them (not recorded which). These TCRs come from a man aged 18 to 35 who had mild COVID-19 (a few samples of this study predate the infection). Cell type and time point are not known. The CDR3 runs from the conserved cysteine through the conserved F or W. The D gene is left open where the match is weak. The listing skips clone size in some rows; elsewhere it reads once, few, many or a size class.

size: -; J: TRBJ2-1; D: -; V: TRBV2; CDR3: CASSPTQSRNEQFF; DNA: TGTGCCAGCAGCCCCACCCAATCCAGGAATGAGCAGTTCTTC
size: -; J: TRBJ2-3; D: TRBD2; V: TRBV5-1; CDR3: CASSPSGRDTQYF; DNA: TGCGCCAGCAGCCCTAGCGGACGGGATACGCAGTATTTT
size: -; J: TRBJ2-7; D: -; V: TRBV29-1; CDR3: CSVVQGGRYEQYF; DNA: TGCAGCGTTGTCCAGGGGGGGAGGTACGAGCAGTACTTC
size: -; J: TRBJ1-4; D: -; V: TRBV25-1; CDR3: CASSYHSPDEKLFF; DNA: TGTGCCAGCAGTTACCACTCACCGGATGAAAAACTGTTTTTT
size: many; J: TRBJ2-3; D: TRBD2; V: TRBV18; CDR3: CASSPLAGSTSTDTQYF; DNA: TGTGCCAGCTCACCGCTAGCGGGGTCGACTAGCACAGATACGCAGTATTTT
size: -; J: TRBJ2-3; D: -; V: TRBV6-1; CDR3: CASMGRVGTDTQYF; DNA: TGTGCCAGCATGGGCAGGGTCGGCACAGATACGCAGTATTTT
size: -; J: TRBJ2-5; D: -; V: TRBV7-9; CDR3: CASSLVADMGTQYF; DNA: TGTGCCAGCAGCTTAGTGGCAGATATGGGGACCCAGTACTTC
size: few; J: TRBJ2-1; D: -; V: TRBV20-1; CDR3: CSAGGYGTYNEQFF; DNA: TGCAGTGCAGGGGGTTACGGTACCTACAATGAGCAGTTCTTC
size: few; J: TRBJ1-2; D: -; V: TRBV29-1; CDR3: CSVQNRAEGDYGYTF; DNA: TGCAGCGTTCAAAACAGGGCAGAGGGGGACTATGGCTACACCTTC
size: many; J: TRBJ2-1; D: -; V: TRBV27; CDR3: CASSSRNEQFF; DNA: TGTGCCAGCAGTTCCCGCAATGAGCAGTTCTTC
size: -; J: TRBJ1-3; D: -; V: TRBV7-2; CDR3: CASSQPGNTIYF; DNA: TGTGCCAGCAGCCAACCTGGAAACACCATATATTTT
size: -; J: TRBJ1-2; D: -; V: TRBV7-2; CDR3: CASSRGYLEANYGYTF; DNA: TGTGCCAGCAGTCGGGGCTATCTCGAAGCTAACTATGGCTACACCTTC
size: -; J: TRBJ2-1; D: TRBD2; V: TRBV12-3/TRBV12-4; CDR3: CASSLSSGGIGEQFF; DNA: TGTGCCAGCAGTTTATCAAGCGGGGGAATAGGTGAGCAGTTCTTC
size: -; J: TRBJ2-5; D: -; V: TRBV20-1; CDR3: CSAPHSSETQYF; DNA: TGCAGTGCCCCTCATAGTTCGGAGACCCAGTACTTC
size: few; J: TRBJ2-2; D: -; V: TRBV11-2; CDR3: CASSLVGGWNTGELFF; DNA: TGTGCCAGCAGCTTAGTAGGGGGTTGGAACACCGGGGAGCTGTTTTTT
size: -; J: TRBJ1-4; D: TRBD1; V: TRBV20-1; CDR3: CSASPGTANEKLFF; DNA: TGCAGTGCTAGTCCCGGGACAGCGAATGAAAAACTGTTTTTT
size: -; J: TRBJ2-5; D: TRBD2; V: TRBV7-2; CDR3: CASSNGGVETQYF; DNA: TGTGCCAGCTCGAACGGGGGGGTGGAGACCCAGTACTTC
size: few; J: TRBJ2-5; D: TRBD2; V: TRBV12-3/TRBV12-4; CDR3: CASSVTSGSETQYF; DNA: TGTGCCAGCAGTGTGACTAGCGGGTCAGAGACCCAGTACTTC
size: -; J: TRBJ1-2; D: -; V: TRBV5-1; CDR3: CASSTGWGDLYGYTF; DNA: TGCGCCAGCAGCACTGGTTGGGGGGACCTCTATGGCTACACCTTC
size: few; J: TRBJ2-2; D: TRBD1; V: TRBV11-2; CDR3: CASSLSPGTVGTGELFF; DNA: TGTGCCAGCAGCCTGTCTCCGGGGACAGTCGGAACCGGGGAGCTGTTTTTT
size: -; J: TRBJ2-2; D: TRBD1; V: TRBV15; CDR3: CATLDRGSNTGELFF; DNA: TGTGCCACCTTAGACAGGGGGTCGAACACCGGGGAGCTGTTTTTT
size: -; J: TRBJ2-7; D: TRBD2; V: TRBV20-1; CDR3: CSGRGGFYEQYF; DNA: TGCAGTGGCCGGGGGGGCTTCTACGAGCAGTACTTC
size: many; J: TRBJ2-5; D: TRBD2; V: TRBV7-9; CDR3: CASRTGTSGQETQYF; DNA: TGTGCCAGCAGGACCGGGACTAGCGGTCAAGAGACCCAGTACTTC
size: many; J: TRBJ1-1; D: -; V: TRBV5-1; CDR3: CASSVPQGEGTEAFF; DNA: TGCGCCAGCAGCGTACCACAGGGAGAGGGCACTGAAGCTTTCTTT